Listed below are T cell receptor beta chains from one sample, sequenced in a study of human T cells and chemical hapten exposure. TCRdb redid the calling of the RACE reads with MiXCR, one entry per CDR3 protein. The sample yields roughly 50,000 distinct CDR3 sequences, approximately 9.9% seen once. The sequencing here drew on whole blood, taken in connection with sensitization to the hapten diphenylcyclopropenone (DPC). Receptors originate from a woman between 40 and 55 years old with alopecia areata. Some clones in this sample may be carry-over from other donors' samples. CDR3s include the opening cysteine and the closing phenylalanine or tryptophan. A D gene is named only where the DNA matches it firmly. Some rows have no size entry. The others give once, few or many, or a class for an expanded clone.

CDR3nt,CDR3aa,j_gene,abundance,v_gene,d_gene
TGCAGCGTAGTCGGGACTAGCGGGGGATCCTACGAGCAGTACTTC,CSVVGTSGGSYEQYF,TRBJ2-7,many,TRBV29-1,TRBD2
TGCGCCAGCAGCGGACAGCAACTCGATACGCAGTATTTT,CASSGQQLDTQYF,TRBJ2-3,many,TRBV10-2,.
TGTGCCAGCAGTGGGGACAGATCGGACAGGAACACTGAAGCTTTCTTT,CASSGDRSDRNTEAFF,TRBJ1-1,.,TRBV5-5,TRBD1
TGCAGTGCAGGGGAACACCGGGATGTCACAGATACGCAGTATTTT,CSAGEHRDVTDTQYF,TRBJ2-3,few,TRBV20-1,.
TGCAGTGCTCCCGACAGCACTGAAGCTTTCTTT,CSAPDSTEAFF,TRBJ1-1,few,TRBV20-1,.
TGTGCCTGGAGTTTCCCCGGCTCTGGCTACACCTTC,CAWSFPGSGYTF,TRBJ1-2,few,TRBV30,.
TGTGCCAGTAGTATCGGACGGATCCAAGAGACCCAGTACTTC,CASSIGRIQETQYF,TRBJ2-5,few,TRBV19,.
TGTGCCAGCAGCCCACGACAGGGGGTTGTGGATGAGCAGTTCTTC,CASSPRQGVVDEQFF,TRBJ2-1,many,TRBV7-6,TRBD1
TGTGCCAGCAGTACGGGCAAGGGGCGCGGTCATTCACCCCTCCACTTT,CASSTGKGRGHSPLHF,TRBJ1-6,few,TRBV27,.
TGCGCCAGCAGCCAAGAGTTGGGGCGCCGGATCTATAATTCACCCCTCCACTTT,CASSQELGRRIYNSPLHF,TRBJ1-6,many,TRBV4-3,.
TGCAGTGCTAGAGTCCCGCAGGGTAGCTCCTTCGGGGACCAGTACTTC,CSARVPQGSSFGDQYF,TRBJ2-5,many,TRBV20-1,.
TGTGCCAGCAGCCAAGCTGCGGGGCGAGGAGAGACCCAGTACTTC,CASSQAAGRGETQYF,TRBJ2-5,many,TRBV4-2,.
TGTGCCTGGAGTAAGGGACAGAACACTGAAGCTTTCTTT,CAWSKGQNTEAFF,TRBJ1-1,.,TRBV30,.
TGTGCCAGCAGCTCGACCGGACTAGCGGGGGCCCAGTACTTC,CASSSTGLAGAQYF,TRBJ2-5,many,TRBV13,TRBD2
TGCGCCAGCAGCTTGATGGGACAGGGTGCAGAAGAGCAGTACTTC,CASSLMGQGAEEQYF,TRBJ2-7,.,TRBV5-1,TRBD1
TGTGCCAGCAGTGAAGGGGCAGGGAATAGCAATCAGCCCCAGCATTTT,CASSEGAGNSNQPQHF,TRBJ1-5,few,TRBV6-1,.
TGTGCCAGCAACACAGGGTTGCGTAATTCACCCCTCCACTTT,CASNTGLRNSPLHF,TRBJ1-6,medium-sized,TRBV7-2,.
TGCAGCGCCCGCTCAAGCGGGGAGGCCGGGGAGCTGTTTTTT,CSARSSGEAGELFF,TRBJ2-2,medium-sized,TRBV29-1,TRBD2
TGTGCCAGCAGCGGAACTAGCGGGGGCCTCGGGGAGCTGTTTTTT,CASSGTSGGLGELFF,TRBJ2-2,few,TRBV5-4,TRBD2
TGTGCCAGCAGGGGACAGACAAAACTGTTTTTT,CASRGQTKLFF,TRBJ1-4,.,TRBV28,TRBD1
TGTGCCAGCAGTTTAGCCCCCATTTTGTCTCGCGGGGAGGGTAGATCACCCCTCCACTTT,CASSLAPILSRGEGRSPLHF,TRBJ1-6,.,TRBV12-3/TRBV12-4,.
TGTGCCAGCAGTCTAGGCGGAAACATTCAGTACTTC,CASSLGGNIQYF,TRBJ2-4,medium-sized,TRBV27,.
TGCAGCGTTGAAGTGTTAAGGGGACAGGGCCGGGATGAGCAGTTCTTC,CSVEVLRGQGRDEQFF,TRBJ2-1,many,TRBV29-1,TRBD1
TGTGCCAGCAGGCAGGCGTCCACCATATATTTT,CASRQASTIYF,TRBJ1-3,.,TRBV2,.
TGTGCCAGCAGCCGCAGTCAAGGGGGCTATAATTCACCCCTCCACTTT,CASSRSQGGYNSPLHF,TRBJ1-6,few,TRBV3-1,.
TGTGCCAGCAGCTTGTCCACGAGGCACGATGAAAAACTGTTTTTT,CASSLSTRHDEKLFF,TRBJ1-4,.,TRBV5-4,.
TGTGCCTGGAGACCCGGCGGGGGCTACACCTTC,CAWRPGGGYTF,TRBJ1-2,many,TRBV30,.
TGCGCCAGCAGCCAAGAGCCTAGCGGGGTGAATTACGAGCAGTACTTC,CASSQEPSGVNYEQYF,TRBJ2-7,few,TRBV4-3,TRBD2
TGTGCCAGCAGGGGTCTCGGACAGGGGTGGTCCGGGGAGCTGTTTTTT,CASRGLGQGWSGELFF,TRBJ2-2,many,TRBV6-5,TRBD1
TGTGCCACCAGGGGCAACACAGATACGCAGTATTTT,CATRGNTDTQYF,TRBJ2-3,many,TRBV24-1,.
TGTGCCAGCAGCCCCCGGTTTCTAGCCGGGGAGCTGTTTTTT,CASSPRFLAGELFF,TRBJ2-2,few,TRBV3-1,.
TGTGCCAGCAGCCGGGCCCCTAGGGCTGAAGCTTTCTTT,CASSRAPRAEAFF,TRBJ1-1,.,TRBV7-9,.
TGTGCCAGCAGCCGAACAGGGACAGGGAAATCACCCCTCCACTTT,CASSRTGTGKSPLHF,TRBJ1-6,few,TRBV11-2,TRBD1
TGTGCCAGCAGTGATTTTAATGGAAACACCATATATTTT,CASSDFNGNTIYF,TRBJ1-3,few,TRBV6-1,.
TGTGCCACCAGTGATAAACCCAGCTCTGGGGCCAACGTCCTGACTTTC,CATSDKPSSGANVLTF,TRBJ2-6,few,TRBV24-1,.
TGCAGTGCCATAGCCGTGGGTTACGAGCAGTACTTC,CSAIAVGYEQYF,TRBJ2-7,.,TRBV20-1,.
TGTGCCAGCAGTAACCGACAGGAGCCTAGCACAGATACGCAGTATTTT,CASSNRQEPSTDTQYF,TRBJ2-3,few,TRBV6-2/TRBV6-3,.